This T cell receptor (beta chain) was sequenced in a study of T cell repertoires in cytomegalovirus infection. Study-wide context: Matching HLA type, along with CMV infection, was indicated by public TCR beta signatures. Points from the study as a whole: HLA-C-restricted CMV-specific TCR beta clonotypes were dominant in the ex vivo response. CMV carriers with the relevant HLA were identified by cumulative public TCR beta family frequency.

This clonotype showed up just a few times. Its antigen is not known. J gave up 2 bases and V 4 bases, and 4 bases lay outside the gene matches. CDR3 length equals 15 residues. The germline CDR1 and CDR2 sequences are SGHNT and YYREEE (reference sequence). One entry per CDR3 protein, called by TCRdb with MiXCR from the reads. The sample holds 300,000 or so distinct CDR3 sequences, under 30% seen once. This clonotype was sampled from a human donor in good health (CMV status not recorded). Some clones in this sample may be carry-over from other donors' samples. Sequencing was done on a sample of PBMCs. The chain uses TRBV5-4 and TRBJ2-1; the match to TRBD2 covers 9 bases. CDR3 bases: TGTGCCAGCAGCAATAGCGGGAGCACCTACAATGAGCAGTTCTTC. It yields the protein CASSNSGSTYNEQFF.